Shown below are 5 T cell receptor beta chains from a single sample sequenced in a study of T-cell memory formation after mild COVID-19. TCRdb used MiXCR to reprocess the 5' RACE reads, holding one entry per CDR3 protein. The data contain 450,000 to 650,000 distinct CDR3 sequences, around 17% of them singletons. The specimen sequenced was PBMCs or a T cell subset sorted from them (not recorded which). The receptor source for this set is an adult woman who had mild COVID-19 (a few samples of this study predate the infection). Cell type and time point are not known.

The chain joins TRBV30 to TRBJ1-5; TRBD1 matches at 7 bases. The length of the CDR3 is 15 residues. Germline V lookup: CDR1 GTSNPN, CDR2 SVGIG (reference sequence). V gave up 0 bases and J gave up 8 bases; unmatched junction bases: 10. The CDR3: CAWSVNRGQRKPQHF. The DNA of the CDR3 is TGTGCCTGGAGTGTGAACCGGGGACAGAGGAAGCCCCAGCATTTT.

This clonotype was seen only a few times. The J gene is TRBJ2-1, the V gene TRBV5-1; 10 nucleotides align to TRBD2. The V and J ends lost 6 bases and 2 bases, in that order; junction bases with no gene match: 14. From germline, CDR1 is SGHRS and CDR2 YFSETQ. This CDR3 comprises 18 residues. The CDR3 nucleotides read TGCGCCAGCAACCCAATACCAATAGCGGGGGGCACCTACAATGAGCAGTTCTTC. Amino acids: CASNPIPIAGGTYNEQFF. The variable domain in full, completed from reference TRBV5-1 and TRBJ2-1, reads KAGVTQTPRYLIKTRGQQVTLSCSPISGHRSVSWYQQTPGQGLQFLFEYFSETQRNKGNFPGRFSGRQFSNSRSEMNVSTLELGDSALYLCASNPIPIAGGTYNEQFFGPGTRLTVL.

In this sample, this clonotype turned up a few times. V usage is TRBV4-1 and J usage is TRBJ2-7, with 7 bases fitting TRBD2. This CDR3 is built from 13 residues. The germline CDR1 and CDR2 sequences are MGHRA and YSYEKL. Trimming cost V 1 base and J 5 bases; bases outside gene matches: 2. The CDR3 protein is CASSQVSGNEQYF. In nucleotides, the CDR3 is TGCGCCAGCAGCCAAGTCAGCGGGAACGAGCAGTACTTC.

This clonotype was recorded a few times. This chain links TRBV6-5 with TRBJ1-2; D gene unclear. V was cut by 6 bases and J by 2 bases, with 13 bases left in between. Germline V gene sequence: CDR1 MNHEY, CDR2 SVGAGI. The CDR3 has 14 amino acids. The CDR3 region has the DNA TGTGCCAGCAGCCGTCGCTCGGGCAACTATGGCTACACCTTC. It yields the protein CASSRRSGNYGYTF.

This clonotype was seen repeatedly, ten times or more. The rearrangement links TRBV5-1 to TRBJ1-2; TRBD1 might be the D (5 bases). The V gene's germline CDR1 is SGHRS and CDR2 YFSETQ. The ends were cut back, 0 bases at V and 8 bases at J, with 8 bases in the middle. The CDR3 runs to 12 residues. CDR3 in amino acids: CASSLEGTGYTF. CDR3 DNA: TGCGCCAGCAGCTTGGAAGGGACCGGCTACACCTTC.